This T cell receptor beta chain was identified during a study of blood T cell repertoires in COVID-19. The length of the CDR3 is 17 residues. Germline CDR1 PRHDT, CDR2 FYEKMQ (reference sequence). V lost 5 bases, J lost 1 base, and 11 bases stayed unmatched. The table came from immunoSEQ multiplex PCR; TCRdb's copy has only in-frame clones and leaves some out. The repertoire consists of 250,000 or so clones, with roughly 87% occurring once and the leading ten covering around 3%. Sequenced sample: peripheral blood. This sequence joins TRBV13 and TRBJ1-3; 7 bases fit TRBD1. The TCR sequence derives from a man in his late teens or twenties with active or convalescent COVID-19. CDR3 sequence reads: CASSTRQGRRSGNTIYF. As DNA, the CDR3 is TGTGCCAGCAGCACCAGACAGGGCCGAAGGTCTGGAAACACCATATATTTT.